The rows below give T cell receptor beta chains drawn from one sample of a study of T cell changes during pregnancy in multiple sclerosis. Clones were sequenced by immunoSEQ multiplex PCR, and TCRdb holds only the in-frame ones, with some missing. The table shows roughly 46,000 clones, with 85% to 95% occurring only once. The specimen was peripheral blood, collected in the third trimester of pregnancy. These receptor sequences come from a female donor with multiple sclerosis, enrolled in a pregnancy study. Both conserved end residues are part of each CDR3. A D gene is named only where the DNA matches it firmly. Clone size appears in some rows only: once, few, many, or a class for an expanded clone.

j_call d_call v_call clone_size cdr3_aa cdr3_nt
TRBJ2-3 TRBD2 TRBV25-1 . CASSETLAETSTDTQYF TGTGCCAGCAGTGAAACACTAGCGGAAACTAGCACAGATACGCAGTATTTT
TRBJ1-1 . TRBV18 . CASSPLRDMRWRDGTEAFF TGTGCCAGCTCACCACTCAGGGACATGAGATGGCGAGACGGCACTGAAGCTTTCTTT
TRBJ1-2 TRBD1 TRBV28 . CASGIPGTGDGYTF TGTGCCAGCGGAATCCCCGGGACAGGGGACGGCTACACCTTC
TRBJ2-1 TRBD2 TRBV19 . CASSVPGLAVEQFF TGTGCCAGTAGTGTGCCGGGACTAGCCGTCGAGCAGTTCTTC
TRBJ1-1 TRBD1 TRBV7-9 few CASSRDRRMNTEAFF TGTGCCAGCAGCCGGGACAGGCGAATGAACACTGAAGCTTTCTTT
TRBJ2-3 TRBD2 TRBV28 . CASSLGPSGWADTQYF TGTGCCAGCAGTTTAGGGCCTAGCGGGTGGGCAGATACGCAGTATTTT
TRBJ2-7 . TRBV9 . CASSVRPGNEQYF TGTGCCAGCAGCGTACGTCCCGGGAACGAGCAGTACTTC
TRBJ2-7 . TRBV30 . CAWSGTGYPYEQYF TGTGCCTGGAGTGGCACAGGGTACCCCTACGAGCAGTACTTC
TRBJ2-4 TRBD1 TRBV5-4 . CASGRQGENIQYF TGTGCCAGCGGTCGACAGGGAGAAAACATTCAGTACTTC
TRBJ2-7 . TRBV7-2 . CASSLVGGPLLGEQYF TGTGCCAGCAGCTTAGTAGGAGGGCCTTTACTAGGGGAGCAGTACTTC
TRBJ2-2 TRBD2 TRBV7-9 . CASSFPSGRPNTGELFF TGTGCCAGCAGCTTCCCTAGCGGGAGACCGAACACCGGGGAGCTGTTTTTT
TRBJ2-3 TRBD2 TRBV7-9 . CASSSKRAAGGSTDTQYF TGTGCCAGCAGCTCCAAGCGGGCAGCGGGGGGGAGCACAGATACGCAGTATTTT
TRBJ2-1 TRBD2 TRBV4-2 . CASSPGLEYNEQFF TGTGCCAGCAGCCCCGGACTAGAGTACAATGAGCAGTTCTTC
TRBJ2-1 . TRBV6-5 . CASSYTPQGMNEQFF TGTGCCAGCAGTTACACCCCACAGGGAATGAATGAGCAGTTCTTC
TRBJ2-1 . TRBV10-2 . CASTERTASAGNEQFF TGCGCCAGCACCGAACGGACTGCTTCGGCTGGGAATGAGCAGTTCTTC
TRBJ2-2 TRBD1 TRBV7-6 . CASSDPGQGTGELFF TGTGCCAGCAGCGACCCGGGACAGGGGACCGGGGAGCTGTTTTTT
TRBJ1-2 . TRBV25-1 . CASMGHTNYGYTF TGTGCCAGCATGGGCCATACTAACTATGGCTACACCTTC
TRBJ1-3 . TRBV4-3 . CASSYSGNTIYF TGCGCCAGCAGCTACTCTGGAAACACCATATATTTT
TRBJ2-2 . TRBV18 . CASSPERATKNTGELFF TGTGCCAGCTCACCAGAACGCGCGACAAAGAACACCGGGGAGCTGTTTTTT
TRBJ2-3 . TRBV29-1 . CSVELGADTQYF TGCAGCGTTGAACTGGGAGCAGATACGCAGTATTTT
TRBJ2-7 . TRBV21-1 . CASRFSRGQSYEQYF TGTGCCAGCCGCTTTAGTAGGGGGCAGTCCTACGAGCAGTACTTC
TRBJ2-1 TRBD2 TRBV4-2 once CASSRPGLAGGYNEQFF TGTGCCAGCAGCCGACCGGGACTAGCGGGAGGGTACAATGAGCAGTTCTTC
TRBJ1-4 . TRBV7-9 . CASTGVNEKLFF TGTGCCAGCACGGGGGTCAATGAAAAACTGTTTTTT
TRBJ1-2 . TRBV6-5 . CASSYSSQGYGYTF TGTGCCAGCAGTTACTCATCGCAGGGGTATGGCTACACCTTC
TRBJ2-1 TRBD2 TRBV25-1 . CASRTSGAYNEQFF TGTGCCAGCAGAACTAGCGGAGCATACAATGAGCAGTTCTTC
TRBJ1-2 . TRBV18 . CASSLRSRENAYGYTF TGTGCCAGCTCACTAAGAAGCCGGGAAAATGCCTATGGCTACACCTTC
TRBJ2-7 TRBD1 TRBV4-1 once CASSQGTTGGYYEQYF TGCGCCAGCAGCCAAGGTACAACAGGGGGCTACTACGAGCAGTACTTC
TRBJ2-2 . TRBV11-2 . CASSLPAGELFF TGTGCCAGCAGCCTCCCTGCCGGGGAGCTGTTTTTT
TRBJ2-1 TRBD1 TRBV7-6 . CASSRTGAQGDEQFF TGTGCCAGCAGCCGGACAGGGGCCCAGGGGGATGAGCAGTTCTTC
TRBJ1-1 TRBD1 TRBV6-6 . CASRTGQGNTEAFF TGTGCCAGCAGAACTGGACAGGGGAACACTGAAGCTTTCTTT
TRBJ2-1 TRBD2 TRBV30 . CAWSVGLAGGSEQFF TGTGCCTGGAGTGTAGGGCTAGCGGGAGGTTCTGAGCAGTTCTTC
TRBJ1-1 TRBD1 TRBV9 . CASSRQGNTEAFF TGTGCCAGCAGCCGACAGGGCAACACTGAAGCTTTCTTT
TRBJ2-2 TRBD2 TRBV6-1 few CASSEIAGAGTGELFF TGTGCCAGCAGTGAAATTGCGGGAGCTGGGACCGGGGAGCTGTTTTTT
TRBJ2-7 . TRBV29-1 once CSVEDRWGAGTAGEQYF TGCAGCGTTGAAGATCGATGGGGAGCCGGTACGGCTGGCGAGCAGTACTTC
TRBJ2-5 TRBD2 TRBV5-4 . CAWEGQETQYF TGTGCCTGGGAGGGGCAAGAGACCCAGTACTTC
TRBJ1-2 TRBD1 TRBV25-1 . CASSDQYDRVRGYTF TGTGCCAGCAGTGATCAATACGACAGGGTGAGAGGCTACACCTTC
TRBJ2-7 TRBD2 TRBV30 . CAWSGREGPEQYF TGTGCCTGGAGTGGGCGGGAGGGCCCCGAGCAGTACTTC
TRBJ2-2 TRBD2 TRBV19 . CASHTATSGYTGELFF TGTGCCAGTCACACGGCGACTAGCGGATACACCGGGGAGCTGTTTTTT
TRBJ2-3 . TRBV27 . CASSWTGVTDTQYF TGTGCCAGCAGTTGGACGGGGGTCACAGATACGCAGTATTTT
TRBJ2-2 TRBD2 TRBV6-5 . CASSPGLAGGGELFF TGTGCCAGCAGTCCGGGACTAGCGGGAGGCGGGGAGCTGTTTTTT
TRBJ2-2 . TRBV6-1 . CASILAQGTGELFF TGTGCCAGTATTCTAGCTCAAGGGACCGGGGAGCTGTTTTTT
TRBJ2-7 . TRBV18 . CASSVQDSHYEQYF TGTGCCAGCTCAGTCCAAGACAGCCACTACGAGCAGTACTTC
TRBJ2-7 TRBD2 TRBV9 . CASSGTSGPYEQYF TGTGCCAGCAGCGGGACTAGCGGGCCCTACGAGCAGTACTTC
TRBJ1-1 . TRBV29-1 few CSVVPRVGEAFF TGCAGCGTTGTACCCAGGGTCGGTGAAGCTTTCTTT